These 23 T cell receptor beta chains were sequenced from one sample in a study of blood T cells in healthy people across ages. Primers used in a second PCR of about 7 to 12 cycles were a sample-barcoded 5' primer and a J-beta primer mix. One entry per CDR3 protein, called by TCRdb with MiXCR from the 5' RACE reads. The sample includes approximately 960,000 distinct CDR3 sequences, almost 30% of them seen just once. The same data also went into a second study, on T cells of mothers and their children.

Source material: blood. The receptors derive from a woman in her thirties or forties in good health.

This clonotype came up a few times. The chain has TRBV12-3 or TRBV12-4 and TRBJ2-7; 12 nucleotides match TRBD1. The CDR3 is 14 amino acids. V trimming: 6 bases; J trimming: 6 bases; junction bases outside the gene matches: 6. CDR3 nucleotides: TGTGCCAGCAGGACCGGGACAGGGGGCTCCGAGCAGTACTTC. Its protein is CASRTGTGGSEQYF.

The CDR3 DNA reads as TGTGCCACCACCAGGCGACAGGGCGGATCGGGAAACACCATATATTTT. Translation gives CATTRRQGGSGNTIYF. The chain combines TRBV15 with TRBJ1-3; 7 positions match TRBD1. CDR1 is LNHNV and CDR2 is YYDKDF in the germline V gene (reference sequence). V shed 7 bases and J 4 bases; nucleotides not matched to a gene: 13. The CDR3 is made up of 16 amino acids.

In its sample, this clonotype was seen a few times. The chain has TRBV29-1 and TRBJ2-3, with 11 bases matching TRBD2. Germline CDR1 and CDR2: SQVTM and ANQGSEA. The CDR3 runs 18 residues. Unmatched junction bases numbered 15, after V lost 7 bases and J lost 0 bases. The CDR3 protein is CSAGAGPGLAASTDTQYF. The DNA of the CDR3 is TGCAGCGCTGGGGCCGGACCGGGACTAGCGGCTAGCACAGATACGCAGTATTTT.

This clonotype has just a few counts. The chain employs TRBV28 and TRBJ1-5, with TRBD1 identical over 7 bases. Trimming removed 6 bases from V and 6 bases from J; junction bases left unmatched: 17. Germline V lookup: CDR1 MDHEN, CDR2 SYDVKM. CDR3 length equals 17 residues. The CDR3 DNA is TGTGCCAGCAGGGTTCGGCGCAGGGGGAGATTCGGTCAGCCCCAGCATTTT. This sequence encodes CASRVRRRGRFGQPQHF. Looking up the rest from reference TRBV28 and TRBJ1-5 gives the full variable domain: DVKVTQSSRYLVKRTGEKVFLECVQDMDHENMFWYRQDPGLGLRLIYFSYDVKMKEKGDIPEGYSVSREKKERFSLILESASTNQTSMYLCASRVRRRGRFGQPQHFGDGTRLSIL.

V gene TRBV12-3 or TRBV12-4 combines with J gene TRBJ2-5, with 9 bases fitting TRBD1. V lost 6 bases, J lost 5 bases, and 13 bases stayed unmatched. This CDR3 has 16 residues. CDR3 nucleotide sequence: TGTGCCAGCAGCCCCCCATTGGACAGGGGAGGGGAGACCCAGTACTTC. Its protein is CASSPPLDRGGETQYF.

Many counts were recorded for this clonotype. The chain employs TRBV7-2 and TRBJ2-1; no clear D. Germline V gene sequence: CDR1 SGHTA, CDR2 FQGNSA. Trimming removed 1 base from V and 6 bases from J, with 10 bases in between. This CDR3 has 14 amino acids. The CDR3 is CASSLVGRFNEQFF. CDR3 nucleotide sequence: TGTGCCAGCAGCTTAGTGGGCAGATTCAATGAGCAGTTCTTC.

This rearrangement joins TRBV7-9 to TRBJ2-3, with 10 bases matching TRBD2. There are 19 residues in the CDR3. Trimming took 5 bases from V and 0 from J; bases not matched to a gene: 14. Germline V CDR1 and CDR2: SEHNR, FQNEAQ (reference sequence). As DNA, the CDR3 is TGTGCCAGCAGCGCAACCGGGACTAGCGAACCTTGGAGCACAGATACGCAGTATTTT. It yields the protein CASSATGTSEPWSTDTQYF.

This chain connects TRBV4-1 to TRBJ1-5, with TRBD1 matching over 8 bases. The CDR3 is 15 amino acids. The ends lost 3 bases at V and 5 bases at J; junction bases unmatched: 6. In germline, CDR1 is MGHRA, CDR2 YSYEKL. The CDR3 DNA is TGCGCCAGCAGCCACACCACGGGACAGGATCAGCCCCAGCATTTT. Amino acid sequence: CASSHTTGQDQPQHF.

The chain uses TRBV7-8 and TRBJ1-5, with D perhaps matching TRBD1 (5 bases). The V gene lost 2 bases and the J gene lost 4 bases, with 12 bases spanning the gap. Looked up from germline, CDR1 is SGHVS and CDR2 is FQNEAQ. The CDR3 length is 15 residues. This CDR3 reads CASSLSSTDNQPQHF. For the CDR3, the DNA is TGTGCCAGCAGCTTATCTTCGACAGATAATCAGCCCCAGCATTTT.

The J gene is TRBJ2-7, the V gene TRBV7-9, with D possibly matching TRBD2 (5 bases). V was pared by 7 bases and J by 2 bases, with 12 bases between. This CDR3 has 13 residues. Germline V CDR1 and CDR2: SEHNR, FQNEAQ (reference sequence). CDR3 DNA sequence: TGTGCCAGCACGGACTGGGCTGCCTACGAGCAGTACTTC. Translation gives CASTDWAAYEQYF.

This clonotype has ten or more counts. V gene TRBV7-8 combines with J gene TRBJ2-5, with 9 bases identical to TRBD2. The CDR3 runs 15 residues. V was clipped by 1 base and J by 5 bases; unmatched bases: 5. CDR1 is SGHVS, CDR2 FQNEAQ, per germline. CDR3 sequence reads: CASSLGSSGAETQYF. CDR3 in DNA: TGTGCCAGCAGCTTAGGCTCTAGCGGGGCGGAGACCCAGTACTTC.

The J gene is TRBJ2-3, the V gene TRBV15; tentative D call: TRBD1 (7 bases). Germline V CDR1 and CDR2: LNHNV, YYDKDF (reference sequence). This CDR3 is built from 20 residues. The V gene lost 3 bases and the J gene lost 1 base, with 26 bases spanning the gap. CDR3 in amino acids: CATSRTASEGAVLGTDTQYF. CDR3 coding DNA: TGTGCCACCAGCAGGACGGCTAGCGAGGGGGCCGTTCTTGGCACAGATACGCAGTATTTT.

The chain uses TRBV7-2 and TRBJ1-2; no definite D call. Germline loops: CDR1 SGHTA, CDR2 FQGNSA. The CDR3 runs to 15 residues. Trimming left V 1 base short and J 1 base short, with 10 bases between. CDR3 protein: CASSLGPSLNYGYTF. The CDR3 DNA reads TGTGCCAGCAGCTTAGGGCCGTCCCTTAACTATGGCTACACCTTC.

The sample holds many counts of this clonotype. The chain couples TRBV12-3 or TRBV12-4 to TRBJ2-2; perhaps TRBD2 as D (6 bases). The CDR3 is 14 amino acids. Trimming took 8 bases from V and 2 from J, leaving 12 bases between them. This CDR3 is CASGLAGNTGELFF. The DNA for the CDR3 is TGTGCCAGCGGACTGGCGGGAAACACCGGGGAGCTGTTTTTT.

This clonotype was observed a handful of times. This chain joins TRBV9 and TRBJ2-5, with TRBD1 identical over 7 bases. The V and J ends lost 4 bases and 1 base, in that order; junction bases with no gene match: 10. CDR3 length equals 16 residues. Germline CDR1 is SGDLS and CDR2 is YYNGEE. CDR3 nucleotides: TGTGCCAGCAGCCACTCCGGGACAGATAGCCAAGAGACCCAGTACTTC. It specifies CASSHSGTDSQETQYF.

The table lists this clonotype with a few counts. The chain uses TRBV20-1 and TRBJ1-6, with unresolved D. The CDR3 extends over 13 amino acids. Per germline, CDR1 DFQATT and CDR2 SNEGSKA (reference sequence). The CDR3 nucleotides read TGCAGCGCAACCGGCCAAGTGAATTCACCCCTCCACTTT. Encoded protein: CSATGQVNSPLHF.

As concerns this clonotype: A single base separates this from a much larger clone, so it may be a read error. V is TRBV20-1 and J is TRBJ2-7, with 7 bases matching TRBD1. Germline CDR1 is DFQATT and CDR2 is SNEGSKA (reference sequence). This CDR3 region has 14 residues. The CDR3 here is CSASQGQALYELYF. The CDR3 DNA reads TGCAGTGCTAGCCAAGGACAGGCGCTCTACGAGCTGTACTTC.

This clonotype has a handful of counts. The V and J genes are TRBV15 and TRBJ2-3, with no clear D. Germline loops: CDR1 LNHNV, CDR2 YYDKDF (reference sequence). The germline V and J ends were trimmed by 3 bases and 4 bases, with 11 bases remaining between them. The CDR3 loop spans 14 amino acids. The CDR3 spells CATSRGWGADTQYF. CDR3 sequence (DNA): TGTGCCACCAGCAGGGGGTGGGGTGCAGATACGCAGTATTTT.

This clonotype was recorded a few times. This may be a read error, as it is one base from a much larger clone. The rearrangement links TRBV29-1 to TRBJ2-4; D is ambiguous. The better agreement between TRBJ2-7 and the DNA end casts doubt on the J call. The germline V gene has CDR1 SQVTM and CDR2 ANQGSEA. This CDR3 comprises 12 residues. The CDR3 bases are TGCAGCGGTGCCCCGGGCACCTACGAGCAGTACTTC. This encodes CSGAPGTYEQYF.

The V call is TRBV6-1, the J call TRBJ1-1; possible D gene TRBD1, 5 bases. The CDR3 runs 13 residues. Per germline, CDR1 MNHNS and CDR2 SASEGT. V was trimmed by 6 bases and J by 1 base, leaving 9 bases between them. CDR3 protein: CASRRQTNTEAFF. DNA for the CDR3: TGTGCCAGCAGACGACAGACGAACACTGAAGCTTTCTTT.

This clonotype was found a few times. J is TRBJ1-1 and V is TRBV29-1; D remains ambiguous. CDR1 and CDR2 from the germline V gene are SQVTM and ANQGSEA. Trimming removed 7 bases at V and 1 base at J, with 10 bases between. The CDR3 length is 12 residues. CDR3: CSAGLQNTEAFF. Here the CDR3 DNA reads TGCAGCGCCGGACTTCAGAACACTGAAGCTTTCTTT.

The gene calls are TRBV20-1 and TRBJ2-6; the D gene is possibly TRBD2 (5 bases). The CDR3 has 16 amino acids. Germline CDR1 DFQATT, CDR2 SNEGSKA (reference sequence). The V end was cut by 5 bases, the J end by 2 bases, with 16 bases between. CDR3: CSAPERGRPGANVLTF. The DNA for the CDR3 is TGCAGTGCTCCAGAAAGAGGGCGCCCTGGGGCCAACGTCCTGACTTTC.

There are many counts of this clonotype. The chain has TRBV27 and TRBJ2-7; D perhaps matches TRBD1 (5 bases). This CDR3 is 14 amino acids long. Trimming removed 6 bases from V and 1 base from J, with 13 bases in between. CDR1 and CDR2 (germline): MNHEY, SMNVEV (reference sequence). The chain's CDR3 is CASRQGLTSYEQYF. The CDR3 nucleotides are TGTGCCAGCAGGCAGGGTTTGACGTCCTACGAGCAGTACTTC.